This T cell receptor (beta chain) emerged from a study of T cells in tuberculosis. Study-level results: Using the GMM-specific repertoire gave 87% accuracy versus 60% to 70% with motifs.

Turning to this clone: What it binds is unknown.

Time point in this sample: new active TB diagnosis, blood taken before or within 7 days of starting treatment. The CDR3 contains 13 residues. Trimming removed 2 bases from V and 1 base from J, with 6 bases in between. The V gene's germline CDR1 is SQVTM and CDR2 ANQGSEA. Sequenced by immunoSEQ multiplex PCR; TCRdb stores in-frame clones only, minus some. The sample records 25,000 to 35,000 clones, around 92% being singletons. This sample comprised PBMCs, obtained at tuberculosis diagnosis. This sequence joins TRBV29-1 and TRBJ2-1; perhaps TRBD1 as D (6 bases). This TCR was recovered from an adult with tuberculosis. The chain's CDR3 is CSVERGSYNEQFF. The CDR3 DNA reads TGCAGCGTTGAAAGGGGGTCCTACAATGAGCAGTTCTTC.